This T cell receptor (beta chain) was recorded in a study of blood T cell repertoires in COVID-19. Study-wide context: Samples came from the United States, Italy and Spain, spanning acute and convalescent COVID-19.

CDR3 length: 15 residues. Unmatched junction bases numbered 9, after V lost 6 bases and J lost 4 bases. Looked up from germline, CDR1 is MNHEY and CDR2 is SMNVEV (reference sequence). Allocation to cohorts depended on clinical history reported by the participants. Per the authors' pipeline: Nucleated cell number was recorded as an estimate derived from reference gene primer amplification. The repertoire was sequenced with immunoSEQ multiplex PCR; TCRdb's copy has only in-frame clones and lacks some. V, J and clone size derive from that table, while D and trimming were established from the DNA sequence. Of approximately 350,000 clones in the sample, roughly nine tenths are singletons; the top ten hold over 0.95%.

This sequence originates from a man between 18 and 35 years old who had recovered from COVID-19. Specimen: PBMCs or T cells enriched from blood (not recorded which). The chain employs TRBV27 and TRBJ1-2, with TRBD1 matching 9 bases. The CDR3 nucleotides are TGTGCCAGCAGCCCGGGACAGGGATATCTCTATGGCTACACCTTC. This translates into CASSPGQGYLYGYTF.